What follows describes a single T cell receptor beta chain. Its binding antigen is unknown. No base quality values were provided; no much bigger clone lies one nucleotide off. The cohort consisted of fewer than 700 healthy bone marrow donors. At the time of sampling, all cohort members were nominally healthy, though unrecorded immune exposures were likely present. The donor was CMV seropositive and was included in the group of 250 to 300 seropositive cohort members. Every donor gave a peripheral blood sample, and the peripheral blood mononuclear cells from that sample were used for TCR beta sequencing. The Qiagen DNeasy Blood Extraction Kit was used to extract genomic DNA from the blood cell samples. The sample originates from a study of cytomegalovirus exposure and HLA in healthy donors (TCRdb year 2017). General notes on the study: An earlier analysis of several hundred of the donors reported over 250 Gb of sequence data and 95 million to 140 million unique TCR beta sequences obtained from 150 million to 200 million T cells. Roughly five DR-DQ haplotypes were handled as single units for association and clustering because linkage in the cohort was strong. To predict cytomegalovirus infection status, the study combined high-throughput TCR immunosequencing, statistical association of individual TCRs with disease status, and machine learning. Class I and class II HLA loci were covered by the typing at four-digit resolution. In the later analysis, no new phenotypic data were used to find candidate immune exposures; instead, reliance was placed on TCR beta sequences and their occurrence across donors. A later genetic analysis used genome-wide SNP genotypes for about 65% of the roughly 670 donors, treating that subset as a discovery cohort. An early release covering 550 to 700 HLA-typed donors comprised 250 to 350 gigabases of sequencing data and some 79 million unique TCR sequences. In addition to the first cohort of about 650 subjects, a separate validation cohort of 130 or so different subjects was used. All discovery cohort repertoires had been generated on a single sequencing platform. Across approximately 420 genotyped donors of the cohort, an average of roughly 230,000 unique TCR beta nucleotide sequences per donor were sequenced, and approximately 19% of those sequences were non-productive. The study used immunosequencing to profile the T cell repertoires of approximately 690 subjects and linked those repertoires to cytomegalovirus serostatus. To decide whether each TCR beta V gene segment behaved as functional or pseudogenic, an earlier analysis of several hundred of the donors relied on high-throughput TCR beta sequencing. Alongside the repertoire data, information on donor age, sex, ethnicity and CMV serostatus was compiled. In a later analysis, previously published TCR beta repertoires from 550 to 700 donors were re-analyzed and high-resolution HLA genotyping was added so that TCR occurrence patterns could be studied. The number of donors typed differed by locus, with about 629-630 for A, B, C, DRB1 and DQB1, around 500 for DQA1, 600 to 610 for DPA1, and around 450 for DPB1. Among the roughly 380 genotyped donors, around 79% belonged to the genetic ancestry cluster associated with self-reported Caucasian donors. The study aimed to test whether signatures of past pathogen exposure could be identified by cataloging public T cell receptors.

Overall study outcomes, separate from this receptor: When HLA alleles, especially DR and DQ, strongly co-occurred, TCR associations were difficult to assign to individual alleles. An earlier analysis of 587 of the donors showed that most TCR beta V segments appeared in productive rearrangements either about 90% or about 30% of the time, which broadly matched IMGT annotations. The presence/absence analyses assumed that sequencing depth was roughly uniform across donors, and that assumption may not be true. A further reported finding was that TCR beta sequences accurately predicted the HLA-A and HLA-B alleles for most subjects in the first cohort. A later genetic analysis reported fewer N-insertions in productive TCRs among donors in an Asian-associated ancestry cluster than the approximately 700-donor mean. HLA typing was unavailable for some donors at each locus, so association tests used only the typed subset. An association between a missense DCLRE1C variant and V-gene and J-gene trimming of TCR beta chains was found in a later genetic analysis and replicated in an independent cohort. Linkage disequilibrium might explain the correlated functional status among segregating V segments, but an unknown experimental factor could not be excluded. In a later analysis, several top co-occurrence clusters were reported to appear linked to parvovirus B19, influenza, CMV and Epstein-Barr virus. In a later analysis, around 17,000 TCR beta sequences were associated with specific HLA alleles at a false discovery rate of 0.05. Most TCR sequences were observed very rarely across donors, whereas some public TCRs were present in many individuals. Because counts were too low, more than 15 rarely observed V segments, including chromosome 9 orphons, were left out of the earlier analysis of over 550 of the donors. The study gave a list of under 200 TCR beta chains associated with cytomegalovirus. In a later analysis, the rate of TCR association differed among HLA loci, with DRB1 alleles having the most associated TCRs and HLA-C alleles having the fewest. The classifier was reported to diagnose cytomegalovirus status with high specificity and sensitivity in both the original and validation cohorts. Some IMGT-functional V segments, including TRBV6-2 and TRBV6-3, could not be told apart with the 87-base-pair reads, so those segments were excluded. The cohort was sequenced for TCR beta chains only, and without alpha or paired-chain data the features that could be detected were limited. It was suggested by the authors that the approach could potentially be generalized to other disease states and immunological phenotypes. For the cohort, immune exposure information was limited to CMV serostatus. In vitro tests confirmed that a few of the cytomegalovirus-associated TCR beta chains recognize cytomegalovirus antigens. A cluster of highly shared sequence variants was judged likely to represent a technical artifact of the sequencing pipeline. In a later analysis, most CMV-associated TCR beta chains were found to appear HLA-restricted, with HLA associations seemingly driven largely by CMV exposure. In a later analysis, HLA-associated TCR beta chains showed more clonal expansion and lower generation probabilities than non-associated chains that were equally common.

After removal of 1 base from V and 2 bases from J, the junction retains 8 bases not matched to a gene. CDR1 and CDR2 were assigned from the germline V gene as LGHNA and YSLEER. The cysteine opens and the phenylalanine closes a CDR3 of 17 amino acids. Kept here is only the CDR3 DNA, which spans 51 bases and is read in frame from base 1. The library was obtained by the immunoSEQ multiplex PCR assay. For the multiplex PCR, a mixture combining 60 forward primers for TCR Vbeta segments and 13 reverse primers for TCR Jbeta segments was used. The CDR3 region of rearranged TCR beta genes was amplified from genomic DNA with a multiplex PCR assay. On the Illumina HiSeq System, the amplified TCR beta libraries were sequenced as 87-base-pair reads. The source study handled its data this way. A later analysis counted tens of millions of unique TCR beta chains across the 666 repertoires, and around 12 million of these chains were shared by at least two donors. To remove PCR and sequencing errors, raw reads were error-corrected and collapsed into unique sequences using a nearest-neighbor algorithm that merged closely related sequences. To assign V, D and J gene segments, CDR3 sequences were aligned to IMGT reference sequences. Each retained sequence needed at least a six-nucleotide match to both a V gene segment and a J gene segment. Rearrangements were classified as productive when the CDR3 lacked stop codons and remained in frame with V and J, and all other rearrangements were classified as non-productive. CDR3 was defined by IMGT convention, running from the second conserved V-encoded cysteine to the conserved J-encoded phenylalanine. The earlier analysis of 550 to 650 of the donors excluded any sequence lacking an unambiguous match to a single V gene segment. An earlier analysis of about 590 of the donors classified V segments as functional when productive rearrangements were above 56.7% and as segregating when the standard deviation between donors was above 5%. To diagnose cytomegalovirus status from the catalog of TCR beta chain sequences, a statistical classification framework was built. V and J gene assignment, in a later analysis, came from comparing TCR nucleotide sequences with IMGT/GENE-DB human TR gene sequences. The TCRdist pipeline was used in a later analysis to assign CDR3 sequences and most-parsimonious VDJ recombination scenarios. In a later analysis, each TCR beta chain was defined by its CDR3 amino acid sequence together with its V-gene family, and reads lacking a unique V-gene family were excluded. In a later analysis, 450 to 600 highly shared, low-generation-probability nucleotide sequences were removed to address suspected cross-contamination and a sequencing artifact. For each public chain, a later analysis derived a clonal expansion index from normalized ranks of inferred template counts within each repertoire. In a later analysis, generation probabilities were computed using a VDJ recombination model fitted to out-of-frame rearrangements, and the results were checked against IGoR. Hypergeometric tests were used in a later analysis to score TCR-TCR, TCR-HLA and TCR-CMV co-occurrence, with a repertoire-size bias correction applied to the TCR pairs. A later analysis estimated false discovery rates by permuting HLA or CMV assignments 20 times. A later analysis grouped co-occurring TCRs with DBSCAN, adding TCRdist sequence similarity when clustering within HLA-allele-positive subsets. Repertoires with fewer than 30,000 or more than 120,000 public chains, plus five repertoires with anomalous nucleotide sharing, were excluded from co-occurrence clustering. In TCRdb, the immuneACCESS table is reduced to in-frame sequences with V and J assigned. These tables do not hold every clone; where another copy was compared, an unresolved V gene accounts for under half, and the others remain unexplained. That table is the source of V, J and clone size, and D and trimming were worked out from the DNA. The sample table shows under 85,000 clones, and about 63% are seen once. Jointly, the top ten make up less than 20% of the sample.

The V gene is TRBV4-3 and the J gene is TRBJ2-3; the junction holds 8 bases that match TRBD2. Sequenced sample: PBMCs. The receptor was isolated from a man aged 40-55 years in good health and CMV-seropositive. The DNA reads TGCGCCAGCAGCCAAGCGGCAGCGGGGGTTGCCACAGATACGCAGTATTTT. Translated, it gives CASSQAAAGVATDTQYF.